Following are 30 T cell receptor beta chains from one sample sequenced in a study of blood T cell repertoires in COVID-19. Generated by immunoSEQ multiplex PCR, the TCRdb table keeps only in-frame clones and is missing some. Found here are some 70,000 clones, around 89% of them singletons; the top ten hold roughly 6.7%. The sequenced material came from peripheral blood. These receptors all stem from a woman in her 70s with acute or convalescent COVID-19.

The CDR3 is CASSPITLGQGGNQPQHF. The CDR3 DNA reads as TGTGCCAGCAGTCCCATCACTTTGGGACAGGGGGGCAATCAGCCCCAGCATTTT. The gene calls are TRBV28 and TRBJ1-5; 11 bases match TRBD1. The CDR3 has 18 residues. The germline V gene encodes CDR1 MDHEN and CDR2 SYDVKM. Trimming removed 5 bases from V and 2 bases from J; junction bases left unmatched: 11.

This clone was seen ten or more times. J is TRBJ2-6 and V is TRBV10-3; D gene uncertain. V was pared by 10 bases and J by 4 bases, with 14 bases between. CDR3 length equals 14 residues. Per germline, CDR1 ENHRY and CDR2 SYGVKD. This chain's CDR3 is CATPLYTGANVLTF. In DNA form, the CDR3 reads TGTGCCACCCCCCTCTATACCGGGGCCAACGTCCTGACTTTC.

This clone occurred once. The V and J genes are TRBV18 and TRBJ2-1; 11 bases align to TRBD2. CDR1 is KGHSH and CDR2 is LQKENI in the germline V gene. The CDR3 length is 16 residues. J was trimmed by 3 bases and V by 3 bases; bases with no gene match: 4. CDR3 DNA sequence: TGTGCCAGCTCACCTTCCCTAGCGGGGGGCTACAATGAGCAGTTCTTC. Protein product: CASSPSLAGGYNEQFF.

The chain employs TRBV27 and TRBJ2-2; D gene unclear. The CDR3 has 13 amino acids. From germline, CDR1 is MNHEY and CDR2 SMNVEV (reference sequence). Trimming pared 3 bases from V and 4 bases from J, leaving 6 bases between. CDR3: CASSLSGTGELFF. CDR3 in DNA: TGTGCCAGCAGTTTGTCGGGCACCGGGGAGCTGTTTTTT.

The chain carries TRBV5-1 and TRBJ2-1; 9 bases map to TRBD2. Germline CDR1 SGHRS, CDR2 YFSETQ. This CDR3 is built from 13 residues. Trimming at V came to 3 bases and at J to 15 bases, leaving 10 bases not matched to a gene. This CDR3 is CASSSSRGGGRFF. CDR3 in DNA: TGCGCCAGCAGCTCCTCGCGCGGGGGGGGAAGGTTCTTC. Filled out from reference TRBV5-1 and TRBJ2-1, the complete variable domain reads KAGVTQTPRYLIKTRGQQVTLSCSPISGHRSVSWYQQTPGQGLQFLFEYFSETQRNKGNFPGRFSGRQFSNSRSEMNVSTLELGDSALYLCASSSSRGGGRFFGPGTRLTVL.

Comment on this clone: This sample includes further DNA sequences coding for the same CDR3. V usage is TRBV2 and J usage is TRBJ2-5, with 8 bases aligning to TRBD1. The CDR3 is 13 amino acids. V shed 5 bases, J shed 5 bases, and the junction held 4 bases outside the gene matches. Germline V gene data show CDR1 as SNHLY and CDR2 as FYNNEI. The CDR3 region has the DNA TGTGCCAGCAGTCGGACAGGGCGGGAGACCCAGTACTTC. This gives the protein CASSRTGRETQYF. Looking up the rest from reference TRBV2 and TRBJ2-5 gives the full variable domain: EPEVTQTPSHQVTQMGQEVILRCVPISNHLYFYWYRQILGQKVEFLVSFYNNEISEKSEIFDDQFSVERPDGSNFTLKIRSTKLEDSAMYFCASSRTGRETQYFGPGTRLLVL.

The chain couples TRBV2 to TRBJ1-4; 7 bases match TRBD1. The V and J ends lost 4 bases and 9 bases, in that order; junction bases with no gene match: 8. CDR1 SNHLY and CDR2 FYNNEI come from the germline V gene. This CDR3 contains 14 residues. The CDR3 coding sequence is TGTGCCAGCAGTGCCCTCCAGGGGGAGAAAAAACTGTTTTTT. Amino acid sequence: CASSALQGEKKLFF. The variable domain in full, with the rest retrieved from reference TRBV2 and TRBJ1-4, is EPEVTQTPSHQVTQMGQEVILRCVPISNHLYFYWYRQILGQKVEFLVSFYNNEISEKSEIFDDQFSVERPDGSNFTLKIRSTKLEDSAMYFCASSALQGEKKLFFGSGTQLSVL.

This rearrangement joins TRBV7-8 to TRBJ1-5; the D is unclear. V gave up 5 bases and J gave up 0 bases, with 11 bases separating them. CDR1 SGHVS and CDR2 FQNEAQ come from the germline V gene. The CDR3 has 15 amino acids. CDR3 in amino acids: CASSGENLSNQPQHF. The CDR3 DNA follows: TGTGCCAGCAGCGGGGAGAACCTTAGCAATCAGCCCCAGCATTTT.

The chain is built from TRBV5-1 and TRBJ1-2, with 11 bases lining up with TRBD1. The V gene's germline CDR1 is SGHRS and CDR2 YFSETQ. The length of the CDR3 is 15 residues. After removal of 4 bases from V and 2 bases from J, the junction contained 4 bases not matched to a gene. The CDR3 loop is CASSTGQGANYGYTF. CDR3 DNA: TGCGCCAGCAGCACCGGACAGGGGGCAAACTATGGCTACACCTTC.

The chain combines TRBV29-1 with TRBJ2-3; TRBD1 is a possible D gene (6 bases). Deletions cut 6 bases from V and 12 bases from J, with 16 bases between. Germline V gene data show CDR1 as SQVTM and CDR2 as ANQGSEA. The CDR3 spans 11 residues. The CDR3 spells CSVLEKGTQYF. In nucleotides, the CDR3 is TGCAGCGTCCTCGAGAAGGGGACACAGTATTTT.

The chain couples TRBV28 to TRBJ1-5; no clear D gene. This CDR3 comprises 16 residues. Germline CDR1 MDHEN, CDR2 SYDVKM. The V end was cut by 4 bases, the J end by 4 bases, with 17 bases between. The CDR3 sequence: CASSSRLTPRNQPQHF. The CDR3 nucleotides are TGTGCCAGCAGTTCTCGCCTTACCCCGAGGAATCAGCCCCAGCATTTT.

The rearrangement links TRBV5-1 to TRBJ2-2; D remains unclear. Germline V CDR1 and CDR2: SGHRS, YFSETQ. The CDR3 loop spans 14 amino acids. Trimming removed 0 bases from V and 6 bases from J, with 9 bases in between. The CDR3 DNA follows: TGCGCCAGCAGCTTGGGAGTTTCCCCCGGGGAGCTGTTTTTT. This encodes CASSLGVSPGELFF.

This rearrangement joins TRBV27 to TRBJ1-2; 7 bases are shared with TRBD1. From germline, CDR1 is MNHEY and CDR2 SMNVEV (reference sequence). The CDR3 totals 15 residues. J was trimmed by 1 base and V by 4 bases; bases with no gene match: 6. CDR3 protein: CASSSMTGFNYGYTF. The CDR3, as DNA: TGTGCCAGCAGTTCGATGACAGGGTTTAACTATGGCTACACCTTC.

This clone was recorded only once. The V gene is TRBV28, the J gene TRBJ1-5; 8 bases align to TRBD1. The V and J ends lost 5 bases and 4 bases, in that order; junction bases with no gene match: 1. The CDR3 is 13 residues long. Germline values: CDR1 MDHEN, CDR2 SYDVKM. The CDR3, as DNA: TGTGCCAGCAGTGACAGGGGAAATCAGCCCCAGCATTTT. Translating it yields CASSDRGNQPQHF.

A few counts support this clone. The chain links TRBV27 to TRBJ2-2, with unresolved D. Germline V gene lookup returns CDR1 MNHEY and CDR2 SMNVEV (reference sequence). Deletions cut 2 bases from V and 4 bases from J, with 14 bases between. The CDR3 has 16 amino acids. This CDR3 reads CASSLKRPTGTGELFF. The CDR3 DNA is TGTGCCAGCAGTTTAAAGAGACCTACGGGCACCGGGGAGCTGTTTTTT.

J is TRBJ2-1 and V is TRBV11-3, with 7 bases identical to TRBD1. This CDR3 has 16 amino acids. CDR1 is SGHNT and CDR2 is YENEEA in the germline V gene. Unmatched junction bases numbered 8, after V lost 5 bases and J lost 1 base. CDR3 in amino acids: CASSPYTRGSYNEQFF. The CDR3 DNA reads TGTGCCAGCAGCCCATATACCAGGGGGTCCTACAATGAGCAGTTCTTC.

CDR3 in DNA: TGCGCCAGCAGCTCGGGACAGCCTAATGAAAAACTGTTTTTT. This sequence encodes CASSSGQPNEKLFF. J is TRBJ1-4 and V is TRBV5-1; TRBD1 matches at 7 bases. Trimming removed 3 bases from V and 3 bases from J; junction bases left unmatched: 2. Germline V gene sequence: CDR1 SGHRS, CDR2 YFSETQ. There are 14 residues in the CDR3. Full variable domain (remainder filled in from reference TRBV5-1 and TRBJ1-4): KAGVTQTPRYLIKTRGQQVTLSCSPISGHRSVSWYQQTPGQGLQFLFEYFSETQRNKGNFPGRFSGRQFSNSRSEMNVSTLELGDSALYLCASSSGQPNEKLFFGSGTQLSVL.

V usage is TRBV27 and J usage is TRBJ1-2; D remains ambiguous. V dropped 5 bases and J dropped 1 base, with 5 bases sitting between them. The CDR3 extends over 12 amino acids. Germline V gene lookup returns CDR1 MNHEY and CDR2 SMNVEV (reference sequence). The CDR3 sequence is CASSTSNYGYTF. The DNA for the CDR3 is TGTGCCAGCAGTACCAGTAACTATGGCTACACCTTC.

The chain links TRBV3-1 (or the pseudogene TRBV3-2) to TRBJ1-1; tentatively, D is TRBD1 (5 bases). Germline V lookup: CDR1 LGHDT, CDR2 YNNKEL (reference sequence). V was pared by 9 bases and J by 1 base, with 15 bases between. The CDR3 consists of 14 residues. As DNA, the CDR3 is TGTGCCAGTACTCGGGGGACCTCGAACACTGAAGCTTTCTTT. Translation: CASTRGTSNTEAFF.

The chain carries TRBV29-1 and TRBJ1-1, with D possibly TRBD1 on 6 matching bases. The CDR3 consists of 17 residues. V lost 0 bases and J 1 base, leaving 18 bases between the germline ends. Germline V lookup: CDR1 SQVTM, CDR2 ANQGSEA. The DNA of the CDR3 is TGCAGCGTTGAAGATATAGGGGAACAGGGTTGGAACACTGAAGCTTTCTTT. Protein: CSVEDIGEQGWNTEAFF.

CDR3 amino acids: CASSRTGGPVGHTF. The CDR3 nucleotides read TGTGCCAGCAGTCGTACAGGGGGTCCTGTAGGTCACACCTTC. The rearrangement uses TRBV2 and TRBJ1-2, with 8 bases that match TRBD1. The CDR3 covers 14 residues. V lost 5 bases and J lost 12; bases outside the gene matches: 14. Germline values: CDR1 SNHLY, CDR2 FYNNEI.

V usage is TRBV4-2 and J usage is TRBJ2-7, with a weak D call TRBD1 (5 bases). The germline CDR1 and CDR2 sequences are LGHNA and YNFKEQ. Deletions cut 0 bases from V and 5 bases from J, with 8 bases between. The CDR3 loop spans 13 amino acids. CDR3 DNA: TGTGCCAGCAGCCAAGATAGGGGTGACGAGCAGTACTTC. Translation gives CASSQDRGDEQYF.

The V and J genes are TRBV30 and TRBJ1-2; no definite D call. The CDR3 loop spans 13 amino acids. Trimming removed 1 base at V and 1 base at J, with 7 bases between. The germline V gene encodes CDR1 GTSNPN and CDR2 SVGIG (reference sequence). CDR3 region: CAWSGRGNYGYTF. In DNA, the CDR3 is TGTGCCTGGAGTGGAAGAGGTAACTATGGCTACACCTTC.

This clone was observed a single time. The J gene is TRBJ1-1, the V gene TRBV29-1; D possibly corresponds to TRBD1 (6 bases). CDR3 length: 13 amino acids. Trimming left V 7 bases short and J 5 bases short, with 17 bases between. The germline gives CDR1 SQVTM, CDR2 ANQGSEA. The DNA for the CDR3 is TGCAGCGGTATAGTACAGGGTAGGACTGAAGCTTTCTTT. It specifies CSGIVQGRTEAFF.

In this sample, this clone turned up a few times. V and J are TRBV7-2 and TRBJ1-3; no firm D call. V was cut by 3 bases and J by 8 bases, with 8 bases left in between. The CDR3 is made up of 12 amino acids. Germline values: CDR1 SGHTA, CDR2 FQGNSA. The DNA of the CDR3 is TGTGCCAGCAGCTTCTACTCCCACACCATATATTTT. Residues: CASSFYSHTIYF. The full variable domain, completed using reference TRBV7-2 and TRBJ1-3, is GAGVSQSPSNKVTEKGKDVELRCDPISGHTALYWYRQSLGQGLEFLIYFQGNSAPDKSGLPSDRFSAERTGGSVSTLTIQRTQQEDSAVYLCASSFYSHTIYFGEGSWLTVV.

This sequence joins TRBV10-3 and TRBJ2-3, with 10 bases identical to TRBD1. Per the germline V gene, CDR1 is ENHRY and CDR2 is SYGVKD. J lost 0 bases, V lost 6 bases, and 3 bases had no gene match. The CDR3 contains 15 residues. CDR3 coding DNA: TGTGCCATCAGCGTGGACAGGGGGAGCACAGATACGCAGTATTTT. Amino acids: CAISVDRGSTDTQYF.

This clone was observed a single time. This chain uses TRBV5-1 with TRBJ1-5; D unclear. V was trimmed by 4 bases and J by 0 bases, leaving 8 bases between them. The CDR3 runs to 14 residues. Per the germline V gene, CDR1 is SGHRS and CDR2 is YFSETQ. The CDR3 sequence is CASSRDFSNQPQHF. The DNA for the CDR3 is TGCGCCAGCAGCCGGGATTTTAGCAATCAGCCCCAGCATTTT.

In DNA form, the CDR3 reads TGCAGCGTTGGACAGGGGGCAGGCGAGCAGTACTTC. Its translation: CSVGQGAGEQYF. This chain connects TRBV29-1 to TRBJ2-7; 10 bases are a match to TRBD1. Per the germline V gene, CDR1 is SQVTM and CDR2 is ANQGSEA. J lost 6 bases, V lost 4 bases, and 3 bases had no gene match. The CDR3 consists of 12 residues.

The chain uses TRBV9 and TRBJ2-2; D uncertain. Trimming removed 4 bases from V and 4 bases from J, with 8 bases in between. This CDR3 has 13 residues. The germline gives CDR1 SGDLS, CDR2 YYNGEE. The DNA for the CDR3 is TGTGCCAGCAGCCCAGAGCGCACCGGGGAGCTGTTTTTT. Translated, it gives CASSPERTGELFF.

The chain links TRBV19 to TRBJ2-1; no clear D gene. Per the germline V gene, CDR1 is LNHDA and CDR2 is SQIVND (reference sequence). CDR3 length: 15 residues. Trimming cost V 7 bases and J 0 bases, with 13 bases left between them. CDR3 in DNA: TGTGCCAGTACCCCCCGAAGCATCTCCTACAATGAGCAGTTCTTC. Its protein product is CASTPRSISYNEQFF.